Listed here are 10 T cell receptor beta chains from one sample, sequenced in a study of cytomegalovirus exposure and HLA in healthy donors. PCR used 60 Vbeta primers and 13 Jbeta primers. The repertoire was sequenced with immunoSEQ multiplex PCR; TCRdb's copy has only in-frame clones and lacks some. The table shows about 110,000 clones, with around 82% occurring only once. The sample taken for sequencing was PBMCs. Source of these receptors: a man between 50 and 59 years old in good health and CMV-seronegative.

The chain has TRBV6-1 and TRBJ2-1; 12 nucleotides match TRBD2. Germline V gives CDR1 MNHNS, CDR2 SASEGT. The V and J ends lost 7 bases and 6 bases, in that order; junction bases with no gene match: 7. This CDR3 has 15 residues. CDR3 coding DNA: TGTGCCAGCACCCAACTAGCGGGGGGCTCCAATGAGCAGTTCTTC. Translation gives CASTQLAGGSNEQFF.

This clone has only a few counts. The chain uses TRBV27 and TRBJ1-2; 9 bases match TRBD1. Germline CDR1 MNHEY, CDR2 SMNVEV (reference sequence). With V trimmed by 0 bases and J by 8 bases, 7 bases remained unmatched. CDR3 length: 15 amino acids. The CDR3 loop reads CASSLSRTGVYGYTF. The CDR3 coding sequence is TGTGCCAGCAGTTTATCGAGGACAGGGGTTTACGGCTACACCTTC.

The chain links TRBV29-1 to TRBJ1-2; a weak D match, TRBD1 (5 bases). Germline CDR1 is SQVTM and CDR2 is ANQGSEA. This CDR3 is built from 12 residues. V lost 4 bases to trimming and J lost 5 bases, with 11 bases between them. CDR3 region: CSVARGGYGYTF. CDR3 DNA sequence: TGCAGCGTTGCCCGGGGGGGGTATGGCTACACCTTC.

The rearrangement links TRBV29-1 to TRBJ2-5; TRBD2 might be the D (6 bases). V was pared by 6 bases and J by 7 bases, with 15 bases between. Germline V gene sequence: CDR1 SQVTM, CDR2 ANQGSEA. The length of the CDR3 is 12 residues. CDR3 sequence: CSVPREAGTQYF. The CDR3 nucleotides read TGCAGCGTACCGCGGGAAGCAGGGACCCAGTACTTC.

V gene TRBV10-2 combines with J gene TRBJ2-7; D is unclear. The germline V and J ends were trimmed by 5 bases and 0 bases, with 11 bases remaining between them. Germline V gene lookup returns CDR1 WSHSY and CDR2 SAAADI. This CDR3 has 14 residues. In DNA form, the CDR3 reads TGCGCCAGCAGTTTCGACAAAAGCTCCTACGAGCAGTACGTC. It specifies CASSFDKSSYEQYV.

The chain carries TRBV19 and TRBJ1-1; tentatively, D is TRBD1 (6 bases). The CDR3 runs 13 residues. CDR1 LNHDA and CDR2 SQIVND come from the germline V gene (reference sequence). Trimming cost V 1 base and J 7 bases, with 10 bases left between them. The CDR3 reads CASSIGGRFEAFF. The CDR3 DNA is TGTGCCAGTAGTATAGGGGGGCGCTTTGAAGCTTTCTTT.

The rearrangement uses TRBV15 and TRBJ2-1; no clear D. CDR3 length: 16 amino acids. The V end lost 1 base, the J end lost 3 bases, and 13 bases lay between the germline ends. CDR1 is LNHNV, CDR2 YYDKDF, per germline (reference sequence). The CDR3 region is CATSRARGTLYNEQFF. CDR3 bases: TGTGCCACCAGCAGAGCCCGCGGAACCCTCTACAATGAGCAGTTCTTC.

DNA for the CDR3: TGTGCCAGCAGTGACTCATGGGAGGGGCGTACCGGGGAGCTGTTTTTT. It specifies CASSDSWEGRTGELFF. This chain links TRBV6-4 with TRBJ2-2, with 7 bases fitting TRBD2. After removal of 0 bases from V and 5 bases from J, the junction contained 6 bases not matched to a gene. Looked up from germline, CDR1 is MRHNA and CDR2 is SNTAGT. The CDR3 loop spans 16 amino acids.

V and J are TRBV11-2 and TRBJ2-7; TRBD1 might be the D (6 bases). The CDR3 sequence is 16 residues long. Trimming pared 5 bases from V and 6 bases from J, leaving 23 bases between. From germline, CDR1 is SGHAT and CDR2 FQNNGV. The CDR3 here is CASSNSIPSGAAEQYV. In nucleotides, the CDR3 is TGTGCCAGCAGCAACTCTATCCCTTCAGGGGCCGCCGAGCAGTACGTC.

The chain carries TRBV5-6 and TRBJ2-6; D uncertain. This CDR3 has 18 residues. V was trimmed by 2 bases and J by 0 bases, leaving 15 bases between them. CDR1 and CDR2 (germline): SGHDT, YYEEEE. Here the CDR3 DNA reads TGTGCCAGCAGCTTACAAGTTCCCTCCCGCTCTGGGGCCAACGTCCTGACTTTC. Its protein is CASSLQVPSRSGANVLTF.